These T cell receptor beta chains were read from a single sample in a study of tumour-infiltrating T cells in Burkitt lymphoma. This table comes from immunoSEQ multiplex PCR, and its TCRdb copy is limited to in-frame clones, with some not included. In the table there are some 710 clones, roughly 90% of which are singletons. Sequencing input: tumor tissue. All receptors come from a human donor with diffuse large B-cell lymphoma. Each CDR3 is given with its conserved first and last residue. The D gene is left open where the match is weak. Clone size is shown for a subset of rows, as once, few, many or a class of expanded clone.

size: .; V: TRBV2; J: TRBJ1-5; D: TRBD1; DNA: TGTGCCAGCAGTGTAAGGACAGGGTTTCGGTCTGCCCAGCATTTT; CDR3: CASSVRTGFRSAQHF
size: .; V: TRBV19; J: TRBJ1-5; D: .; DNA: TGTGCCAGTAGTATAGGGGCCGCTCAGCCCCAGCATTTT; CDR3: CASSIGAAQPQHF
size: .; V: TRBV5-1; J: TRBJ2-1; D: .; DNA: TGCGCCAGCAGCGGCGAACGGCCCCTACGGTTCTTC; CDR3: CASSGERPLRFF
size: once; V: TRBV2; J: TRBJ1-2; D: TRBD1; DNA: TGTGCCAGCACTGTGACAGGGCGGGGTGGCTACACCTTC; CDR3: CASTVTGRGGYTF
size: .; V: TRBV6-6; J: TRBJ1-1; D: TRBD1; DNA: TGTGCCAGTGCCGGGACAGGTATCCGAGGGGCTGAAGCTTTCTTT; CDR3: CASAGTGIRGAEAFF
size: few; V: TRBV19; J: TRBJ1-1; D: .; DNA: TGTGCCAGTAGTATACCGTCCCCTGAAGCTTTCTTT; CDR3: CASSIPSPEAFF
size: .; V: TRBV9; J: TRBJ2-3; D: .; DNA: TGTGCCAGCAGCCCGAGGGGCGGGATCAGCACAGATACGCAGTATTTT; CDR3: CASSPRGGISTDTQYF
size: .; V: TRBV28; J: TRBJ1-1; D: .; DNA: TGTGCCAGCAGTACACGACAGGCTCTAATGAACACTGAAGCTTTCTTT; CDR3: CASSTRQALMNTEAFF
size: .; V: TRBV7-2; J: TRBJ2-7; D: TRBD2; DNA: TGTGCCAGCAGCCTACTAGCGGTTGGTGACGAGCAGTACTTC; CDR3: CASSLLAVGDEQYF
size: .; V: TRBV28; J: TRBJ2-1; D: .; DNA: TGTGCCAGCGGCGCCCAAATAGCGGAGGGATCCAATGAGCAGTTCTTC; CDR3: CASGAQIAEGSNEQFF
size: .; V: TRBV18; J: TRBJ1-2; D: TRBD1; DNA: TGTGCCAGCTCACCAGGGACAGGGGGCGGAAAAGGTGGCTACACCTTC; CDR3: CASSPGTGGGKGGYTF
size: once; V: TRBV5-1; J: TRBJ2-3; D: .; DNA: TGCGCCAGCAGCTTGTTAGGCCTATTCACAGATACGCAGTATTTT; CDR3: CASSLLGLFTDTQYF
size: .; V: TRBV9; J: TRBJ1-1; D: .; DNA: TGTGCCAGCAGCCCGAGGCCCGGGGCTGAAGCTTTCTTT; CDR3: CASSPRPGAEAFF
size: .; V: TRBV20-1; J: TRBJ2-5; D: .; DNA: TGCAGTGCTACAACCGAGACCCAGTACTTC; CDR3: CSATTETQYF
size: .; V: TRBV2; J: TRBJ1-1; D: .; DNA: TGTGCCAGCAGTGAATCTTGGGAGTCGAACACTGAAGCTTTCTTT; CDR3: CASSESWESNTEAFF
size: once; V: TRBV5-4; J: TRBJ1-1; D: .; DNA: TGTGCCAGCAGCTTGGGGTCCCCAAGCACTGAAGCTTTCTTT; CDR3: CASSLGSPSTEAFF
size: .; V: TRBV5-1; J: TRBJ2-2; D: .; DNA: TGCGCCAGCAGGGTTGCCGGGACGACGAACACCGGGGAGCTGTTTTTT; CDR3: CASRVAGTTNTGELFF
size: .; V: TRBV13; J: TRBJ1-1; D: TRBD1; DNA: TGTGCCAGCAGCTTAGTGGAGGGGGCGATGTCTGAAGCTTTCTTT; CDR3: CASSLVEGAMSEAFF
size: .; V: TRBV5-1; J: TRBJ2-7; D: TRBD2; DNA: TGCGCCAGCAGCTTCTCAGCGGGGGGGGTCGACGAGCAGTACTTC; CDR3: CASSFSAGGVDEQYF
size: .; V: TRBV4-1; J: TRBJ1-1; D: TRBD1; DNA: TGCGCCAGCAGCCGACTGACAGGGGGCTTAACTGAAGCTTTCTTT; CDR3: CASSRLTGGLTEAFF